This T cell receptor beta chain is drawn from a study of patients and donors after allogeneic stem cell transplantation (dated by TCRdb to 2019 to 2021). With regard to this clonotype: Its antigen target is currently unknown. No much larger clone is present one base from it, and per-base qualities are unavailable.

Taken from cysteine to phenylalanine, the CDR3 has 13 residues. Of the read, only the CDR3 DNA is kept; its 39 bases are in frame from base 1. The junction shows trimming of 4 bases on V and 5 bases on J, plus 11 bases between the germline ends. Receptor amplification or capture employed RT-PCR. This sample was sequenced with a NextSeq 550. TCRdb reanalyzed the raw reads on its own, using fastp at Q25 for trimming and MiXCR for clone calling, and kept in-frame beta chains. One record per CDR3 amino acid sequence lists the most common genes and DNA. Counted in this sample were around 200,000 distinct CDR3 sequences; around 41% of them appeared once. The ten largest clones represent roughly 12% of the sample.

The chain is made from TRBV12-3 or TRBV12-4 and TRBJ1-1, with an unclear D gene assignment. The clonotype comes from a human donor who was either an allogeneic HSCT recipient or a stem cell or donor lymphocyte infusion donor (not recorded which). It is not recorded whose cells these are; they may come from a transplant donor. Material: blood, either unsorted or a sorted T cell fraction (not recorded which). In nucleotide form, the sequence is TGTGCCAGCAGTTATTCGGTACGGACTGAAGCTTTCTTT. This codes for CASSYSVRTEAFF.